This T cell receptor beta chain was sequenced for a study of cytomegalovirus exposure and HLA in healthy donors. With 60 Vbeta and 13 Jbeta primers, the PCR was carried out. Sequencing used immunoSEQ multiplex PCR; TCRdb keeps in-frame clones, though not all of them. The sample shows 200,000 or so clones, approximately 84% of them seen only once. The TCR comes from a woman aged 50 to 60 in good health and CMV-seropositive. The sequenced sample was PBMCs.

The chain's CDR3 is CSVTTGHSLNLQYF. As DNA, the CDR3 is TGCAGCGTCACAACGGGACACTCCTTGAATTTGCAGTACTTC. This chain uses TRBV29-1 with TRBJ2-7; TRBD1 is a possible D gene (6 bases). Per the germline V gene, CDR1 is SQVTM and CDR2 is ANQGSEA. V shed 6 bases and J shed 9 bases, with 24 bases lying between them. The CDR3 totals 14 residues.